The table lists the clone carrying this T cell receptor beta chain with a few counts. Its antigen is not identified. This sample is drawn from a study of Tregs in tolerant kidney transplant recipients. Study-level findings and limits: Findings come from small patient numbers and require larger validation. Biological reproducibility was not directly addressed in this study.

Only in-frame clones appear in the TCRdb table, and some are missing; sequencing was by immunoSEQ multiplex PCR. The top ten clones hold about 0.58% of a sample with about 240,000 clones, roughly 80% of them seen once. The germline V gene has CDR1 SEHNR and CDR2 FQNEAQ (reference sequence). The CDR3 is 14 amino acids. V lost 1 base and J lost 8, with 14 bases in between. V usage is TRBV7-9 and J usage is TRBJ1-2; tentatively, D is TRBD1 (5 bases). Material: CD4+ T cells from blood. This TCR was recovered from a human donor in good health. The CDR3, as DNA: TGTGCCAGCAGCTTAGTTACCGGGGCCCTCGGCTACACCTTC. Amino acids: CASSLVTGALGYTF.